Listed below are T cell receptor beta chains from one sample, sequenced in a study of blood T cell repertoires in COVID-19. TCRdb's copy holds only in-frame clones and misses some; the assay was immunoSEQ multiplex PCR. The data show about 76,000 clones, approximately 90% seen once. Sequenced material: peripheral blood. These receptors came from a human donor in a cohort sampled during active COVID-19. Each CDR3 is given with its conserved first and last residue. Fields, in order: V gene, CDR3 length, J gene, D gene, clone size, CDR3 DNA, CDR3 protein. A D gene is named only where the DNA matches it firmly. Size is stated for part of the rows, as once, few or many counts, or as a class when the clone is expanded.

TRBV7-3	14	TRBJ2-3	TRBD2	once	TGTGCCAGCAGCCCAGCGGGGCCCAGGGATACGCAGTATTTT	CASSPAGPRDTQYF
TRBV18	15	TRBJ2-7	.	once	TGTGCCAGCTCACCAACACAGGGTAACTCCTACGAGCAGTACTTC	CASSPTQGNSYEQYF
TRBV19	16	TRBJ1-5	.	.	TGTGCCAGTAGTATTGGTCTCCAGGGAAGGAGTCAGCCCCAGCATTTT	CASSIGLQGRSQPQHF
TRBV11-2	15	TRBJ2-4	.	.	TGTGCCAGCAGCTTAGAGGGCCCCGTCACCAACATTCAGTACTTC	CASSLEGPVTNIQYF
TRBV10-3	13	TRBJ2-1	TRBD1	.	TGTGCCATCACGAGGGGGCCCTACAATGAGCAGTTCTTC	CAITRGPYNEQFF
TRBV5-1	16	TRBJ1-6	TRBD1	few	TGCGCCAGCAGCTTGGAAGGACAGGGGGTAGGCTCACCCCTCCACTTT	CASSLEGQGVGSPLHF
TRBV7-9	12	TRBJ1-2	.	.	TGTGCCAGCAGCTTAGCAGGGGATGGCTACACCTTC	CASSLAGDGYTF
TRBV7-9	14	TRBJ1-2	.	.	TGTGCCAGCAGCCCCCTGGGCGACGGGAATGGCTACACCTTC	CASSPLGDGNGYTF
TRBV5-4	15	TRBJ2-7	TRBD2	.	TGTGCCAGCAGCTTGTCGGCGGGGGGGTCCTACGAGCAGTACTTC	CASSLSAGGSYEQYF
TRBV25-1	14	TRBJ1-1	TRBD1	.	TGTGCCAGCGAAAGGACAGGGGGCTTGACTGAAGCTTTCTTT	CASERTGGLTEAFF
TRBV7-8	15	TRBJ2-7	TRBD1	once	TGTGCCAGCAGCTTAGGAGGGGGCACATCCTCCGAGCAGTACTTC	CASSLGGGTSSEQYF
TRBV9	14	TRBJ1-5	.	.	TGTGCCAGCAGACCCGACAGGTACAATCAGCCCCAGCATTTT	CASRPDRYNQPQHF
TRBV11-1	12	TRBJ2-1	.	.	TGTGCCAGCAGCTTCGCGCGCCGCCCTCAGTTCTTC	CASSFARRPQFF
TRBV7-6	15	TRBJ2-5	TRBD1	.	TGTGCCAGCAGGCAGACAGGGGAGATGGCAGAGACCCAGTACTTC	CASRQTGEMAETQYF
TRBV19	15	TRBJ2-3	TRBD2	.	TGTGCCAGTAGTAGGGGGGGGGTTAGCACAGATACGCAGTATTTT	CASSRGGVSTDTQYF
TRBV9	16	TRBJ2-5	TRBD2	.	TGTGCCAGCAGCGTAGGATCTAGCGGGGGCCTAGAGACCCAGTACTTC	CASSVGSSGGLETQYF
TRBV18	13	TRBJ2-7	.	.	TGTGCCAGCTCACCAGCGGCCTCCTACGAGCAGTACTTC	CASSPAASYEQYF
TRBV3-1/TRBV3-2	15	TRBJ1-2	.	once	TGTGCCAGCAGCCAAGATACGGGCGCCGGGAGGGGCTACACCTTC	CASSQDTGAGRGYTF
TRBV19	14	TRBJ2-1	.	.	TGTGCCAGTAGGGACTTGAGCTCCTACAATGAGCAGTTCTTC	CASRDLSSYNEQFF
TRBV2	17	TRBJ1-5	TRBD1	.	TGTGCCAGCAGGGGCGGACAGGGTAAAATGAGCAATCAGCCCCAGCATTTT	CASRGGQGKMSNQPQHF
TRBV21-1	12	TRBJ2-3	.	.	TGTGCCAGCAGACAGGTGATTAATACGCAGTATTTT	CASRQVINTQYF
TRBV6-2/TRBV6-3	14	TRBJ1-2	TRBD1	.	TGTGCCAGCAGTTATCCCCGGGACAGCTATGGCTACACCTTC	CASSYPRDSYGYTF
TRBV3-1/TRBV3-2	16	TRBJ2-5	TRBD2	.	TGTGCCAGCAGCCAATCTCGAGCGGGGGCCGGGGAGACCCAGTACTTC	CASSQSRAGAGETQYF
TRBV6-2/TRBV6-3	16	TRBJ2-1	TRBD2	.	TGTGCCAGCAGTTACCCTGGACTAGCTAGGGACAATGAGCAGTTCTTC	CASSYPGLARDNEQFF
TRBV18	14	TRBJ1-2	.	.	TGTGCCAGCTCACCTCCGAGCCACTTCTATGGCTACACCTTC	CASSPPSHFYGYTF
TRBV6-5	14	TRBJ1-5	.	.	TGTGCCAGCAGAAAGGACAGAACCGATCAGCCCCAGCATTTT	CASRKDRTDQPQHF
TRBV11-1	15	TRBJ2-7	TRBD2	once	TGTGCCAGCAGCCCAGGACTAGCGAGTCCCTACGAGCAGTACTTC	CASSPGLASPYEQYF
TRBV5-1	14	TRBJ2-3	TRBD2	.	TGCGCCAGCAGCTCGACTAGCGGGGGGTACACGCAGTATTTT	CASSSTSGGYTQYF
TRBV4-1	21	TRBJ2-7	TRBD2	.	TGCGCCAGCAGCCAAGATGTCCGGACTAGCCGATTAGAAAGGGCCCTCTACGAGCAGTACTTC	CASSQDVRTSRLERALYEQYF
TRBV19	14	TRBJ2-7	.	once	TGTGCCAGTAGCGATGGACAGTTTCCAGACGAGCAGTACTTC	CASSDGQFPDEQYF
TRBV10-3	14	TRBJ1-4	.	.	TGTGCCATCAGCCCCGGAACTCACGGGGAAAAACTGTTTTTT	CAISPGTHGEKLFF
TRBV18	14	TRBJ2-7	TRBD1	.	TGTGCCAGCTCAGACCCGACAGGGGGGTACGAGCAGTACTTC	CASSDPTGGYEQYF
TRBV5-1	16	TRBJ1-2	.	.	TGCGCCAGCAGCTTGGCCTCTGGGGCGCTTAACTATGGCTACACCTTC	CASSLASGALNYGYTF
TRBV21-1	16	TRBJ2-5	.	.	TGTGCCAGCAGCAAGAGACAGGAATCGTACCAAGAGACCCAGTACTTC	CASSKRQESYQETQYF
TRBV9	16	TRBJ2-2	TRBD2	.	TGTGCCAGCAGCGCATGGGCTAGCGGGATGACCGGGGAGCTGTTTTTT	CASSAWASGMTGELFF
TRBV5-1	14	TRBJ2-7	TRBD1	.	TGCGCCAGCAGCCTATGGACAGGGCAAAGCGAGCAGTACTTC	CASSLWTGQSEQYF
TRBV9	15	TRBJ1-4	.	.	TGTGCCAGCAGCCCCCCCAGTGCAACTAATGAAAAACTGTTTTTT	CASSPPSATNEKLFF
TRBV27	16	TRBJ2-3	.	.	TGTGCCAGCAGATATCTGGCGGGACGAGTCACAGATACGCAGTATTTT	CASRYLAGRVTDTQYF
TRBV9	15	TRBJ1-1	.	.	TGTGCCAGCAGCCCCAGCTGGAAAACAGGGCTCGAAGCTTTCTTT	CASSPSWKTGLEAFF
TRBV6-6	16	TRBJ1-2	TRBD1	once	TGTGCCAGCAGTTACTCTATACAGGGGGCACACTATGGCTACACCTTC	CASSYSIQGAHYGYTF
TRBV18	14	TRBJ2-1	.	.	TGTGCCAGCTCACCACAGGACTTCTACAATGAGCAGTTCTTC	CASSPQDFYNEQFF
TRBV7-9	15	TRBJ2-3	.	.	TGTGCCAGCAGCTTAAGGCGGGGCGGCACAGATACGCAGTATTTT	CASSLRRGGTDTQYF
TRBV6-5	15	TRBJ2-7	.	.	TGTGCCAGCAGTTACCAGCCCGGGACACCCGTCGAGCAGTACTTC	CASSYQPGTPVEQYF
TRBV7-2	15	TRBJ1-5	.	.	TGTGCCAGCAGCTTAGACCGGACAGGCAATCAGCCCCAGCATTTT	CASSLDRTGNQPQHF
TRBV4-2	19	TRBJ2-3	TRBD2	.	TGTGCCAGCAGCCAAGAAGGACTAGCGGGGGGCCCAGTTGTAGATACGCAGTATTTT	CASSQEGLAGGPVVDTQYF
TRBV6-5	12	TRBJ2-1	.	.	TGTGCCAGCAACTCTTTTAGCAATGAGCAGTTCTTC	CASNSFSNEQFF
TRBV18	13	TRBJ1-4	TRBD1	.	TGTGCCAGCTCACCTCTTGACAGGGAAGAACTGTTTTTT	CASSPLDREELFF